This section outlines one T cell receptor beta chain sequence together with its context. Clones were sequenced by immunoSEQ multiplex PCR, and TCRdb holds only the in-frame ones, with some missing. The sample records about half a million clones, more than 75% being singletons. Germline V gene sequence: CDR1 MNHEY, CDR2 SMNVEV (reference sequence). Trimming took 5 bases from V and 5 from J; bases not matched to a gene: 12. This CDR3 has 16 residues. This sample is part of a study of shared clonotypes between healthy human individuals. The sample comprised PBMCs. The sequence was obtained from a middle-aged woman in good health. Some clones in this sample may be carry-over from other donors' samples. The chain links TRBV27 to TRBJ2-5; 9 bases are shared with TRBD1. Here the CDR3 reads CASSPSYRGRRETQYF. The CDR3, as DNA: TGTGCCAGCAGTCCATCCTACAGGGGGCGCAGGGAGACCCAGTACTTC.